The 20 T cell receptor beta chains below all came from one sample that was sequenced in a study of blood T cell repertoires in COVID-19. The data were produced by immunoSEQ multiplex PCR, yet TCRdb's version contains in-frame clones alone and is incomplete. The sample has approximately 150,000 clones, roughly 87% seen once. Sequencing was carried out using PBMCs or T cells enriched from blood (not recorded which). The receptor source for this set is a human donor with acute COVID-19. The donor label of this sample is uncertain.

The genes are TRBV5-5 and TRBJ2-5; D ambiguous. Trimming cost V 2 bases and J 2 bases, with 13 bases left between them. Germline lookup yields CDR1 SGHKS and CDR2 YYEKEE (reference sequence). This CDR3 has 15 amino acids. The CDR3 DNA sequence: TGTGCCAGCAGCTTCCAGCTGGCGGCGCAAGAGACCCAGTACTTC. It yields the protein CASSFQLAAQETQYF.

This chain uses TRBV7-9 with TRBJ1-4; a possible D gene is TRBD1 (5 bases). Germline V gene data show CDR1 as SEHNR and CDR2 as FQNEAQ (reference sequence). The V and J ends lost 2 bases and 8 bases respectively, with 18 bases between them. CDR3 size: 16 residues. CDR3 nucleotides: TGTGCCAGCAGCTTAACGGGGGAGAGCGCGAGAGAAAAACTGTTTTTT. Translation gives CASSLTGESAREKLFF.

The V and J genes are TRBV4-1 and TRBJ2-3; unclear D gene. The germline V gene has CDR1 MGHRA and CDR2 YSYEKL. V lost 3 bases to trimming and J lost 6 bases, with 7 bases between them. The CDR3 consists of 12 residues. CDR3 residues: CASSHPSDTQYF. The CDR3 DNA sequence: TGCGCCAGCAGCCACCCGTCCGATACGCAGTATTTT.

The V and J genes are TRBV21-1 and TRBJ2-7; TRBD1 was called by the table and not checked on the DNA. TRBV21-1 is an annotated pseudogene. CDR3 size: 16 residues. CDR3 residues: CASSKGTPKGAHEQYF. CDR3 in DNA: TGTGCCAGCAGCAAAGGAACTCCGAAAGGGGCACACGAGCAGTACTTC.

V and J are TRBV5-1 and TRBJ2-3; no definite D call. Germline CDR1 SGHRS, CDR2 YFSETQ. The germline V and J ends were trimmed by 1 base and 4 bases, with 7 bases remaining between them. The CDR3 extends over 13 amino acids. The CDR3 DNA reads TGCGCCAGCAGCTTGCGAGTCCCAGATACGCAGTATTTT. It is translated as CASSLRVPDTQYF.

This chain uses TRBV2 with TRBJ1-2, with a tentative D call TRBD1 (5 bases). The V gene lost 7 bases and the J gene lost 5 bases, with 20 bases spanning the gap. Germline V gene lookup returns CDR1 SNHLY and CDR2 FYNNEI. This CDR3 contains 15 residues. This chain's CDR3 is CASNRQGGLPYGYTF. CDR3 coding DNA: TGTGCCAGCAATCGGCAGGGTGGTCTCCCTTATGGCTACACCTTC.

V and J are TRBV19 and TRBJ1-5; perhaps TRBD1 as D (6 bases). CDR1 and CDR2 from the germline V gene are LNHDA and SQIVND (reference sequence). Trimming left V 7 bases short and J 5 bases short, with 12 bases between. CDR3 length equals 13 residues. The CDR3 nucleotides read TGTGCCAGTAAGGGGGGGTGGGATCAGCCCCAGCATTTT. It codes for CASKGGWDQPQHF.

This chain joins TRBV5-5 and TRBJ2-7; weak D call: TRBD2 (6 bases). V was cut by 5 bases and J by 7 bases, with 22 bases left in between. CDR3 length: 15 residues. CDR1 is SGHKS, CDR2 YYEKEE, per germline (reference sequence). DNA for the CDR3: TGTGCCAGCAGATCACGGGACTGGGTATCGGAGGAGCAGTACTTC. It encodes CASRSRDWVSEEQYF.

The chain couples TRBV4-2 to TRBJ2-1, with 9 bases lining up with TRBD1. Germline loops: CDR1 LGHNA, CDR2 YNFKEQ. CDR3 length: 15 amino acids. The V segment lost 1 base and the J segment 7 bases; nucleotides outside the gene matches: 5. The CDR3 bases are TGTGCCAGCAGCCAAGGGGACAGGGTAGAGAATGAGCAGTTCTTC. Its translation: CASSQGDRVENEQFF.

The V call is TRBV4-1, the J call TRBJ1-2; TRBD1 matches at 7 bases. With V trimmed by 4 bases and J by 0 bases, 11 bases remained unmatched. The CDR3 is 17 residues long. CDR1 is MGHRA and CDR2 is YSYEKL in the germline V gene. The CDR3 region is CASSLLPGQTSNYGYTF. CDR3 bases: TGCGCCAGCAGCCTCCTGCCGGGACAGACTTCTAACTATGGCTACACCTTC.

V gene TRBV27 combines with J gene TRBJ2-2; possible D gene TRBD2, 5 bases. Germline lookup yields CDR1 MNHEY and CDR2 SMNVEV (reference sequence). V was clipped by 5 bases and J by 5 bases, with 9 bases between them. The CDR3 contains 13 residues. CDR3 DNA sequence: TGTGCCAGCAGTCATCGGGGAACCGGGGAGCTGTTTTTT. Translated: CASSHRGTGELFF.

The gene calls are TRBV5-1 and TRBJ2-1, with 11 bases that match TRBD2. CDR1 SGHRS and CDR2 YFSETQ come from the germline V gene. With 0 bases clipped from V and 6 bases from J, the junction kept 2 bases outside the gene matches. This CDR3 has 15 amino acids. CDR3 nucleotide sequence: TGCGCCAGCAGCTTGGTTGGACTAGCGGGCAATGAGCAGTTCTTC. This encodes CASSLVGLAGNEQFF.

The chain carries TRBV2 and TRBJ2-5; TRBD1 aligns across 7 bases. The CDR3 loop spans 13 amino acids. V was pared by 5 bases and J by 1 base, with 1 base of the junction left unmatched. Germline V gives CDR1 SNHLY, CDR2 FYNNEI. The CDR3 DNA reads TGTGCCAGCAGTCGACAGGGCCAAGAGACCCAGTACTTC. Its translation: CASSRQGQETQYF.

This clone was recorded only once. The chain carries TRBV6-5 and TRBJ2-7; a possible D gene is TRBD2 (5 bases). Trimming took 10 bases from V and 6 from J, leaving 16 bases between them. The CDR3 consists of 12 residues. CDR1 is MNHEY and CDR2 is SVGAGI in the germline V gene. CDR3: CATAFTGSEQYF. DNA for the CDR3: TGTGCCACCGCGTTTACGGGAAGCGAGCAGTACTTC.

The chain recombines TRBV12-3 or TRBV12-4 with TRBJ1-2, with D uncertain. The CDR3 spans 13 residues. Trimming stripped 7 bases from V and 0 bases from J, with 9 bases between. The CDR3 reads CASTFGANYGYTF. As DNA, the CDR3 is TGTGCCAGCACCTTCGGAGCTAACTATGGCTACACCTTC.

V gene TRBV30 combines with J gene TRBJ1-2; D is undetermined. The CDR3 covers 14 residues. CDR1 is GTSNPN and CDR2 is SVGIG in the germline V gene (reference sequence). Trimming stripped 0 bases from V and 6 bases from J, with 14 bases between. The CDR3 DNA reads TGTGCCTGGAGTGTAGATGACGGGGTGGATGGCTACACCTTC. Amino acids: CAWSVDDGVDGYTF. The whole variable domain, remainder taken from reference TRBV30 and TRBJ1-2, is SQTIHQWPATLVQPVGSPLSLECTVEGTSNPNLYWYRQAAGRGLQLLFYSVGIGQISSEVPQNLSASRPQDRQFILSSKKLLLSDSGFYLCAWSVDDGVDGYTFGSGTRLTVV.

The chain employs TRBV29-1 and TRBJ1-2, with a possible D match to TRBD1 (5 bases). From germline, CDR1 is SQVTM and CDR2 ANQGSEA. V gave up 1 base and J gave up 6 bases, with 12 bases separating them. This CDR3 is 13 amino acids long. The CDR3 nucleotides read TGCAGCGTTGAAGTGGGCCAGGGCAATGGCTACACCTTC. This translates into CSVEVGQGNGYTF.

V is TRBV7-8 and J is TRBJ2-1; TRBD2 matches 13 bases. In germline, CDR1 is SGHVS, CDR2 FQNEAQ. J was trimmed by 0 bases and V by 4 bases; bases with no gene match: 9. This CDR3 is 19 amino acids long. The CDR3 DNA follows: TGTGCCAGCAGCTCGCCGGGACTAGCGGGGCCGAGCTCCTACAATGAGCAGTTCTTC. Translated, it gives CASSSPGLAGPSSYNEQFF.

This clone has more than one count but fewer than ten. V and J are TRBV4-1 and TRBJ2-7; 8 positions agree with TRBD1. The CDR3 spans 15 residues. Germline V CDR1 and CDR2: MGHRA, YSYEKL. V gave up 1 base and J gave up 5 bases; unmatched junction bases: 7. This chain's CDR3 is CASSQARGQGHEQYF. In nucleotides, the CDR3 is TGCGCCAGCAGCCAAGCCCGCGGACAGGGCCACGAGCAGTACTTC.

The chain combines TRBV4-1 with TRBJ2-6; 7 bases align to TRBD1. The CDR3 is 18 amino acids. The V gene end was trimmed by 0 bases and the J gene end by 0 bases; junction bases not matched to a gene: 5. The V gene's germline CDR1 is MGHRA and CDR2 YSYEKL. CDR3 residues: CASSQDRGTSSGANVLTF. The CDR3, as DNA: TGCGCCAGCAGCCAAGACAGGGGGACCTCCTCTGGGGCCAACGTCCTGACTTTC.